The next 16 T cell receptor beta chains were all read from a single sample in a study of radiotherapy plus CTLA-4 blockade in lung cancer. Sequenced by immunoSEQ multiplex PCR; TCRdb stores in-frame clones only, minus some. Of roughly 73,000 clones in the sample, 87% are singletons; the top ten hold roughly two fifths. This specimen was peripheral blood, taken from a patient treated with radiotherapy plus ipilimumab. These receptor sequences come from a human donor with non-small cell lung cancer that progressed on radiotherapy plus ipilimumab.

This clone was recorded only once. This sequence joins TRBV6-6 and TRBJ2-1; maybe TRBD2 (5 bases). The germline CDR1 and CDR2 sequences are MNHNY and SVGAGI (reference sequence). The V end was cut by 5 bases, the J end by 3 bases, with 11 bases between. CDR3 size: 14 residues. The chain's CDR3 is CASSVGADYNEQFF. The CDR3, as DNA: TGTGCCAGCAGTGTGGGAGCGGACTACAATGAGCAGTTCTTC.

The V and J genes are TRBV7-8 and TRBJ2-2; D is unclear. Germline lookup yields CDR1 SGHVS and CDR2 FQNEAQ. Trimming shortened V by 1 base and J by 0 bases, and 3 bases separated the two germline ends. The CDR3 totals 14 residues. The CDR3 coding sequence is TGTGCCAGCAGCTTAGGGTCGAACACCGGGGAGCTGTTTTTT. Protein sequence: CASSLGSNTGELFF.

The chain employs TRBV6-5 and TRBJ1-4, with D unclear. The V gene's germline CDR1 is MNHEY and CDR2 SVGAGI. The CDR3 has 14 amino acids. Trimming removed 4 bases from V and 4 bases from J, with 10 bases in between. The CDR3 DNA reads as TGTGCCAGCAGTTGGGGTCAGGTTAATGAAAAACTGTTTTTT. Translated: CASSWGQVNEKLFF.

The chain combines TRBV19 with TRBJ2-1; TRBD2 aligns across 8 bases. CDR1 and CDR2 from the germline V gene are LNHDA and SQIVND (reference sequence). V lost 1 base, J lost 10 bases, and 12 bases stayed unmatched. The CDR3 covers 16 residues. CDR3: CASSIGGSGVIWEQFF. DNA for the CDR3: TGTGCCAGTAGTATAGGGGGTAGCGGGGTAATTTGGGAGCAGTTCTTC.

This clone has a single count. The chain combines TRBV19 with TRBJ2-7, with TRBD2 as a possible D gene (6 bases). The germline CDR1 and CDR2 sequences are LNHDA and SQIVND (reference sequence). The V gene lost 4 bases and the J gene lost 3 bases, with 13 bases spanning the gap. This CDR3 is built from 14 residues. DNA of the CDR3: TGTGCCAGTAGTACCCGGCGGGGAGACTACGAGCAGTACTTC. Its protein is CASSTRRGDYEQYF.

The genes are TRBV2 and TRBJ2-2; D remains ambiguous. The CDR3 contains 13 residues. Germline V gives CDR1 SNHLY, CDR2 FYNNEI. V lost 5 bases and J lost 1, with 5 bases in between. This chain's CDR3 is CASSRQNTGELFF. For the CDR3, the DNA is TGTGCCAGCAGTCGACAGAACACCGGGGAGCTGTTTTTT.

This clone has a handful of counts. The CDR3 DNA reads as TGTGCCAGCAGTACTTACAGGGGGCCTAACTATGGCTACACCTTC. The encoded protein is CASSTYRGPNYGYTF. The chain combines TRBV27 with TRBJ1-2, with TRBD1 matching 9 bases. V gave up 5 bases and J gave up 0 bases; unmatched junction bases: 4. This CDR3 contains 15 residues. Germline V gene sequence: CDR1 MNHEY, CDR2 SMNVEV (reference sequence).

The chain carries TRBV15 and TRBJ1-3; 7 nucleotides agree with TRBD1. The V and J ends lost 1 base and 3 bases, in that order; junction bases with no gene match: 6. This CDR3 contains 16 residues. Germline CDR1 and CDR2: LNHNV and YYDKDF (reference sequence). CDR3 DNA: TGTGCCACCAGCAGAGGGTCAGGGGGTGATGGAAACACCATATATTTT. Its translation is CATSRGSGGDGNTIYF. Full variable domain (rest looked up from reference TRBV15 and TRBJ1-3): DAMVIQNPRYQVTQFGKPVTLSCSQTLNHNVMYWYQQKSSQAPKLLFHYYDKDFNNEADTPDNFQSRRPNTSFCFLDIRSPGLGDTAMYLCATSRGSGGDGNTIYFGEGSWLTVV.

This clone was counted a few times. V gene TRBV6-4 combines with J gene TRBJ1-5; D unresolved. The CDR3 spans 13 residues. V lost 3 bases, J lost 6 bases, and 9 bases lay in between. Germline V lookup: CDR1 MRHNA, CDR2 SNTAGT. CDR3 region: CASSEGYGQPQHF. CDR3 in DNA: TGTGCCAGCAGTGAAGGGTACGGTCAGCCCCAGCATTTT.

This chain joins TRBV27 and TRBJ2-3, with TRBD1 matching over 9 bases. This CDR3 is 16 amino acids long. Trimming removed 5 bases from V and 6 bases from J; junction bases left unmatched: 12. Germline-derived CDR1 and CDR2 are MNHEY and SMNVEV (reference sequence). The CDR3 here is CASSLSNYRGRDTQYF. The CDR3 DNA is TGTGCCAGCAGTCTCAGCAACTACAGGGGGCGTGATACGCAGTATTTT.

This chain links TRBV11-2 with TRBJ1-4, with TRBD1 as a possible D gene (6 bases). CDR3 length equals 13 residues. V shed 5 bases and J shed 8 bases, with 12 bases lying between them. Germline-derived CDR1 and CDR2 are SGHAT and FQNNGV. CDR3 residues: CASSRGLTEKLFF. The CDR3 coding sequence is TGTGCCAGCAGCAGGGGGTTGACGGAAAAACTGTTTTTT.

The chain is built from TRBV2 and TRBJ2-1; D unclear. The CDR3 loop spans 17 amino acids. Germline values: CDR1 SNHLY, CDR2 FYNNEI. Trimming stripped 4 bases from V and 4 bases from J, with 20 bases between. The CDR3 DNA reads TGTGCCAGCAGTGCCCCCCCTGCGAGAGAGTTGTACAATGAGCAGTTCTTC. It yields the protein CASSAPPARELYNEQFF.

V is TRBV6-6 and J is TRBJ2-5; D is unclear. CDR1 and CDR2 from the germline V gene are MNHNY and SVGAGI (reference sequence). Between the trimmed V and J ends, which lost 0 bases and 5 bases, there was a span of 7 bases. The CDR3 loop spans 13 amino acids. The CDR3 is CASSYSSAETQYF. In DNA, the CDR3 is TGTGCCAGCAGTTACTCGTCTGCGGAGACCCAGTACTTC.

V usage is TRBV9 and J usage is TRBJ2-7; D is unresolved. Germline loops: CDR1 SGDLS, CDR2 YYNGEE. The V gene lost 0 bases and the J gene lost 7 bases, with 17 bases spanning the gap. This CDR3 spans 15 amino acids. The CDR3 DNA follows: TGTGCCAGCAGCGTAGAGGGAATGGGCGAGTCGGAGCAGTACTTC. It codes for CASSVEGMGESEQYF.

The sample holds a few counts of this clone. As DNA, the CDR3 is TGTGCCTGGACCAGATCCGGGACCGCGGGTACGCAGTATTTT. This encodes CAWTRSGTAGTQYF. The chain uses TRBV30 and TRBJ2-3, with D perhaps TRBD1 or TRBD2 (5 bases each). The V end lost 4 bases, the J end lost 8 bases, and 19 bases lay between the germline ends. The CDR3 has 14 residues. Germline V gene sequence: CDR1 GTSNPN, CDR2 SVGIG (reference sequence).

As for this clone: The same CDR3 can be traced to other DNA sequences in this sample. The V gene is TRBV7-9, the J gene TRBJ2-7; weak D call: TRBD1 (5 bases). Trimming took 5 bases from V and 2 from J, leaving 16 bases between them. Germline V gene lookup returns CDR1 SEHNR and CDR2 FQNEAQ (reference sequence). CDR3 length equals 15 residues. The CDR3 protein is CASSVGWQGTYEQYF. In DNA form, the CDR3 reads TGTGCCAGCAGCGTGGGGTGGCAGGGAACCTACGAGCAGTACTTC.